This T cell receptor (beta chain) was recorded in a study of human T cells and chemical hapten exposure (dated by TCRdb to about 2021). For the wider study: For sensitization, 2% DPC in acetone was applied to a roughly 2 cm by roughly 2 cm area of upper inner arm skin. Throughout the study period of around 24 weeks, patients also received therapeutic DPC doses to the scalp every week. Patch tests used Finn chambers with 0.01% DPC on the upper back, scored after 6 days by International Contact Dermatitis Research Group standards. Most of the patients in the cohort were female, and the cohort covered alopecia areata with under or over 50% scalp involvement, alopecia totalis and alopecia universalis. Libraries were pooled for sequencing, and variation in per-sample TCR yields was attributed mainly to small differences in library volumes within the pool. Peripheral blood TCR repertoire changes were tracked in vivo in alopecia patients during primary and secondary sensitization to the hapten diphenylcyclopropenone (DPC). Blood was sampled from patients pre-sensitization (week 0) and at 2, 6 and about 24 weeks after DPC sensitization. Twenty-nine alopecia patients provided blood for TCR sequencing at one to four time points (pre-sensitization, 2, 6 and 24 weeks). General findings and caveats noted by the study authors: After repeated subsampling, changes were observed in the strength of the expansion versus patch-test correlation and in the threshold at which the correlation became significant. Expanded TCRs formed significantly more large CDR3 similarity clusters than pre-sensitization or healthy control sets, consistent with antigen-driven responses. The number of PT1 expanded TCRs positively correlated with patch test score, significant at thresholds 8, 16 and 32 but not 4. Because every patient had alopecia, a presumed autoimmune disease, the patients' immune response might differ from that of healthy individuals. DPC sensitization did not change the number of TCRs with a frequency above 1 in 1000, and there was no evidence of changes in global repertoire structure.

Many counts were recorded for this clonotype. The target of this receptor is not known. No much larger clone is present one base from it, and per-base qualities are unavailable. Libraries were constructed by RACE. The run used a NextSeq 500. During library preparation, unique molecular identifiers were attached to individual cDNA molecules so that TCRs could be counted in a quantitative, reproducible way. For every blood RNA sample, sequencing covered both the TCR alpha and TCR beta chains. As for how the authors treated the data: The median number of TCRs per sample was 95,638, ranging from roughly 20,000 to 700,000. V, J and CDR3 annotation of the TCR reads was carried out using the Decombinator software suite. Every sample was subsampled to the same number of TCRs (28,000) for the PS versus PT1 abundance plots. TCRs were defined as expanded if absent before sensitization and observed at least eight times at the 2-week time point. Clones were called with MiXCR by TCRdb after fastp trimmed the public reads at Q25, and only in-frame beta chains were retained. Under each unique CDR3 protein, matching rows form one entry showing the most common genes and DNA. None of the V and J calls come from the authors' own analysis; TCRdb made them. This sample lists tens of thousands of distinct CDR3 sequences; around 13% were detected once. The ten largest clones add up to 5.7% of the sample.

In light of the paper, this sample's time point label describes: patch test 3, about 24 weeks after DPC sensitization. In the paper's terms, the treatment or condition label means: therapeutic diphenylcyclopropenone sensitization with weekly scalp DPC. At each patch-test visit, blood was drawn before the patch test was applied. Eligible patients were aged 18 to 70, diagnosed with alopecia, deemed suitable for DPC therapy, and excluded if pregnant. Unfractionated whole blood was collected in Tempus Blood RNA tubes, and total RNA was extracted from that blood. The germline V gene supplies CDR1 SGHRS and CDR2 YFSETQ. From its cysteine to its phenylalanine, the CDR3 spans 14 amino acids. Only CDR3 DNA remains: 42 bases, in frame from the first base. Cut back by 4 bases and 8 bases, the V and J ends lie 16 bases apart.

This sequence originates from a woman in her forties or fifties with alopecia areata. Some clones in this sample may be carry-over from other donors' samples. The rearranged chain carries TRBV5-1 and TRBJ2-4; the D gene cannot be resolved reliably. Here the sequenced sample was whole blood, taken in connection with sensitization to the hapten diphenylcyclopropenone (DPC). The CDR3 protein: CASSRTGSEDIQYF. The nucleotides are TGCGCCAGCAGCCGTACGGGTAGTGAGGACATTCAGTACTTC.